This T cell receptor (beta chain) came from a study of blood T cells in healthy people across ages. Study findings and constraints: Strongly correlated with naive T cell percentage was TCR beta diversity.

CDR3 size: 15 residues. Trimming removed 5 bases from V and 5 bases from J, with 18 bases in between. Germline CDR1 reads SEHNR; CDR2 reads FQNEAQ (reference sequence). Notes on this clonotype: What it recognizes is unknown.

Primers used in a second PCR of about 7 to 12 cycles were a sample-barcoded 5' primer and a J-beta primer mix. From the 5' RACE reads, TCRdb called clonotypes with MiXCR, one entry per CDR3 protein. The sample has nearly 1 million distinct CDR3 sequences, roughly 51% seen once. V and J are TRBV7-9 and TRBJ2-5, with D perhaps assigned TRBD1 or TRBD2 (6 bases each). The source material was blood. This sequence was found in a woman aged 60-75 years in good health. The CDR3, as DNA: TGTGCCAGCAGCCTAACGGGGGCGTTCTCGGAGACCCAGTACTTC. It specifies CASSLTGAFSETQYF. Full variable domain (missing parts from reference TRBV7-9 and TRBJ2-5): DTGVSQNPRHKITKRGQNVTFRCDPISEHNRLYWYRQTLGQGPEFLTYFQNEAQLEKSRLLSDRFSAERPKGSFSTLEIQRTEQGDSAMYLCASSLTGAFSETQYFGPGTRLLVL.